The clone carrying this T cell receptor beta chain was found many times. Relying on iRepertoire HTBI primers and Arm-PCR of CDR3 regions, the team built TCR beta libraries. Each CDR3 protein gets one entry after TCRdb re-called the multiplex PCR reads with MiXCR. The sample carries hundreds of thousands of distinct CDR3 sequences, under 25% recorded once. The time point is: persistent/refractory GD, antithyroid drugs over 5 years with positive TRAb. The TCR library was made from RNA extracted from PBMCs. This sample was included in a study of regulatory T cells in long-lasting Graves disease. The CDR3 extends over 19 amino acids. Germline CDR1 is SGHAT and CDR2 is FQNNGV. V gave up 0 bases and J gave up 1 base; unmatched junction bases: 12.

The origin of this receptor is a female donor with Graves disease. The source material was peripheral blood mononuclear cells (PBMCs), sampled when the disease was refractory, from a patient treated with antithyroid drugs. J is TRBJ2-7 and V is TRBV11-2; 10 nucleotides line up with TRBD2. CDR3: CASSLERGPRAGGSYEQYF. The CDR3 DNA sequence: TGTGCCAGCAGCTTAGAGAGGGGCCCCCGAGCGGGAGGGTCCTACGAGCAGTACTTC.